These T cell receptor beta chains were read from a single sample in a study of blood T cell repertoires in COVID-19. Only in-frame clones appear in the TCRdb table, and some are missing; sequencing was by immunoSEQ multiplex PCR. The sample shows approximately 85,000 clones, 80% to 90% of them seen only once. The material sequenced was peripheral blood. All receptors come from a human donor in a cohort sampled during active COVID-19. Both conserved end residues are part of each CDR3. The D gene is left open where the match is weak. Expanded clones get a size class; other rows say once, few or many, or leave the size out.

clone_size	d_call	v_call	j_call	cdr3_nt	cdr3_aa
.	TRBD1	TRBV27	TRBJ1-5	TGTGCCAGCAGTCCAAGTCGGCGTTGGACAGGACTTTATAGCAATCAGCCCCAGCATTTT	CASSPSRRWTGLYSNQPQHF
.	.	TRBV18	TRBJ2-5	TGTGCCAGCTCACCCCGAGGGCGGGACCAAGAGACCCAGTACTTC	CASSPRGRDQETQYF
.	.	TRBV7-2	TRBJ2-7	TGTGCCAGCAGCTATCAGGCGATTGCCTACGAGCAGTACTTC	CASSYQAIAYEQYF
.	TRBD1	TRBV29-1	TRBJ1-1	TGCAGCGTTGGTGACAGGGTGAACACTGAAGCTTTCTTT	CSVGDRVNTEAFF
.	TRBD2	TRBV6-1	TRBJ2-1	TGTGCCAGCAGTGTGACTCTAGCGGGGCTGTACAATGAGCAGTTCTTC	CASSVTLAGLYNEQFF
.	.	TRBV5-6	TRBJ1-4	TGTGCCAGCAGCCCCAAGCCGGGACATGAGGATGAAAAACTGTTTTTT	CASSPKPGHEDEKLFF
.	.	TRBV7-9	TRBJ1-5	TGTGCCAGCAGCCCGGGGGGGGGCAATCAGCCCCAGCATTTT	CASSPGGGNQPQHF
.	TRBD2	TRBV28	TRBJ2-5	TGTGCCAGCAGTCCGGTGGGACTAGCGGGGGAGCAAGAGACCCAGTACTTC	CASSPVGLAGEQETQYF
many	.	TRBV7-8	TRBJ2-7	TGTGCCAGCAGCTTACATACGAGCTCCTACGAGCAGTACTTC	CASSLHTSSYEQYF
few	.	TRBV30	TRBJ1-5	TGTGCCTTAGCGGGGAATAGCAATCAGCCCCAGCATTTT	CALAGNSNQPQHF